This T cell receptor beta chain derives from a study of blood T cell repertoires in COVID-19. Whole-study context: Sample material is recorded as cDNA or gDNA derived from T cells, B-cell-depleted T cells, or PBMCs.

Trimming cost V 4 bases and J 0 bases, with 11 bases left between them. The CDR3 has 15 amino acids. Germline V gene data show CDR1 as SGHKS and CDR2 as YYEKEE (reference sequence). Followed over time, Seattle patients had been enrolled while infection was active. How the authors handled the data: Estimated nucleated cell counts came from reference gene primer amplification. Assay: immunoSEQ multiplex PCR; the TCRdb copy retains only in-frame clones and omits some. V and J calls and clone size are as listed in that table; D and trimming were resolved from the DNA. The sample carries hundreds of thousands of clones, around 87% recorded once.

The sequenced sample was peripheral blood. The receptor was isolated from an older woman with COVID-19, enrolled during active disease. The chain links TRBV5-5 to TRBJ1-3; D remains unclear. CDR3 coding DNA: TGTGCCAGCAGCCGAGGCGATAACTCTGGAAACACCATATATTTT. Translating it yields CASSRGDNSGNTIYF.